This T cell receptor (beta chain) came from a study of blood T cell repertoires in COVID-19. Study information: Acute and convalescent COVID-19 specimens originated in the United States, Italy and Spain. Sources were T cells, B-cell-depleted T cells, or PBMCs; the material itself was cDNA or gDNA.

This CDR3 spans 13 amino acids. The V segment lost 5 bases and the J segment 4 bases; nucleotides outside the gene matches: 4. Germline CDR1 MNHEY, CDR2 SMNVEV (reference sequence). The method was immunoSEQ multiplex PCR; TCRdb's version includes in-frame clones alone and lacks a portion of them. The sample carries 250,000 to 300,000 clones, 70% to 90% recorded once. This sequence originates from a young man with active or convalescent COVID-19. Input material: peripheral blood. This sequence joins TRBV27 and TRBJ1-2, with 7 nucleotides matching TRBD1. The CDR3 DNA reads TGTGCCAGCAGTCTCCGGGACAGCTATGGCTACACCTTC. Translating gives CASSLRDSYGYTF.